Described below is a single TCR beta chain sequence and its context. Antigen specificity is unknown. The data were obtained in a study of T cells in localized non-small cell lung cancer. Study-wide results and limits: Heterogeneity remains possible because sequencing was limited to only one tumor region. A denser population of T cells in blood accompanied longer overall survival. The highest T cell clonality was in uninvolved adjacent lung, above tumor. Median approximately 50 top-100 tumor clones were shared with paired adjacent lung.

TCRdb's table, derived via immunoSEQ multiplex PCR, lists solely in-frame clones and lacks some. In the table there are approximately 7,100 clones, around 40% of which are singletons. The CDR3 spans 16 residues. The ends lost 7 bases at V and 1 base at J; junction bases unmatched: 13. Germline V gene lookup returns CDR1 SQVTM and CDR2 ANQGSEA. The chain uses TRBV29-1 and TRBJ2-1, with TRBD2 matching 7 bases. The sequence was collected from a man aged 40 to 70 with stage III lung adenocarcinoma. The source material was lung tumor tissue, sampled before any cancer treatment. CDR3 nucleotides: TGCAGCGGTGGAAAGACGGGGGGAGGATCCTACAATGAGCAGTTCTTC. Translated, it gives CSGGKTGGGSYNEQFF.